One sample yielded the 13 T cell receptor beta chains listed below, sequenced in a study of T cell changes during pregnancy in multiple sclerosis. TCRdb keeps only in-frame clones here, not all; method: immunoSEQ multiplex PCR. The sample contains around 56,000 clones, about 88% of which appear only once. The sequences come from CD4+ T cells from peripheral blood mononuclear cells, collected in the third trimester of pregnancy. These receptors were obtained from a female donor with multiple sclerosis, enrolled in a pregnancy study.

The chain is built from TRBV2 and TRBJ1-3, with D perhaps TRBD1 (5 bases). The germline CDR1 and CDR2 sequences are SNHLY and FYNNEI. The ends were cut back, 8 bases at V and 0 bases at J, with 11 bases in the middle. The CDR3 loop spans 14 amino acids. The chain's CDR3 is CASLEGSSGNTIYF. In nucleotides, the CDR3 is TGTGCCAGCTTGGAGGGGAGCTCTGGAAACACCATATATTTT.

The chain employs TRBV7-2 and TRBJ2-3; D is unclear. Germline V lookup: CDR1 SGHTA, CDR2 FQGNSA. The CDR3 is made up of 14 amino acids. The V and J ends lost 5 bases and 3 bases respectively, with 12 bases between them. CDR3 in amino acids: CASSHYATTDTQYF. The CDR3 coding sequence is TGTGCCAGCAGCCACTATGCGACTACAGATACGCAGTATTTT.

The chain carries TRBV7-8 and TRBJ2-7, with 7 bases aligning to TRBD2. V shed 5 bases, J shed 4 bases, and the junction held 11 bases outside the gene matches. The CDR3 has 15 amino acids. Germline V gives CDR1 SGHVS, CDR2 FQNEAQ. The CDR3 sequence: CASSPYIAGGYEQYF. DNA for the CDR3: TGTGCCAGCAGCCCATATATAGCGGGCGGATACGAGCAGTACTTC.

The chain has TRBV5-4 and TRBJ2-5, with TRBD2 matching over 8 bases. In germline, CDR1 is SGHNT, CDR2 YYREEE (reference sequence). V trimming: 2 bases; J trimming: 2 bases; junction bases outside the gene matches: 2. The CDR3 totals 14 residues. The CDR3 DNA reads TGTGCCAGCAGCTTCACTAGCGGACAAGAGACCCAGTACTTC. It yields the protein CASSFTSGQETQYF.

CDR3 loop: CASSPGTGIFEQYF. Written as DNA, the CDR3 is TGTGCCAGCAGCCCCGGGACAGGGATTTTCGAGCAGTACTTC. The rearrangement joins TRBV11-2 to TRBJ2-7, with 9 bases fitting TRBD1. The junction had 8 bases not matched to a gene; V was cut back by 5 bases and J by 6 bases. Germline CDR1 is SGHAT and CDR2 is FQNNGV. The CDR3 contains 14 residues. Based on the CDR3 plus reference TRBV11-2 and TRBJ2-7, the full variable domain is EAGVAQSPRYKIIEKRQSVAFWCNPISGHATLYWYQQILGQGPKLLIQFQNNGVVDDSQLPKDRFSAERLKGVDSTLKIQPAKLEDSAVYLCASSPGTGIFEQYFGPGTRLTVT.

The CDR3 DNA is TGTGCCAGCAGCCAAGTAAGACTCCGGGGGGGCACTGAAGCTTTCTTT. Translation: CASSQVRLRGGTEAFF. The J gene is TRBJ1-1, the V gene TRBV14, with a tentative D call TRBD1 (5 bases). Germline lookup yields CDR1 SGHDN and CDR2 FVKESK. V gave up 1 base and J gave up 4 bases, with 16 bases separating them. The CDR3 loop spans 16 amino acids.

The chain links TRBV5-5 to TRBJ2-3; D is unresolved. CDR3 size: 12 residues. CDR1 and CDR2 from the germline V gene are SGHKS and YYEKEE (reference sequence). V was cut by 0 bases and J by 4 bases, with 3 bases left in between. The CDR3 bases are TGTGCCAGCAGCTTGGAGCCAGATACGCAGTATTTT. Protein product: CASSLEPDTQYF.

This clone was observed once. The rearrangement joins TRBV4-1 to TRBJ2-7; 7 nucleotides match TRBD2. The CDR3 sequence is 19 residues long. CDR1 is MGHRA, CDR2 YSYEKL, per germline. V lost 2 bases to trimming and J lost 0 bases; unmatched junction nucleotides: 16. The CDR3 DNA sequence: TGCGCCAGCAGCCAAACCGCGGGAGCCGACGTATTAAGCTCCTACGAGCAGTACTTC. Its protein product is CASSQTAGADVLSSYEQYF.

This clone was seen once. The chain uses TRBV9 and TRBJ2-7; no definite D call. V was pared by 1 base and J by 0 bases, with 8 bases between. The CDR3 consists of 14 residues. Germline V gene lookup returns CDR1 SGDLS and CDR2 YYNGEE. The CDR3, as DNA: TGTGCCAGCAGCGTAAGAGCGAGCTCCTACGAGCAGTACTTC. Translating it yields CASSVRASSYEQYF.

The CDR3: CASSLPPSGAYEQYF. CDR3 coding DNA: TGTGCCAGCAGCTTACCCCCTAGCGGTGCCTACGAGCAGTACTTC. The chain combines TRBV7-2 with TRBJ2-7, with 7 bases fitting TRBD2. The germline V gene encodes CDR1 SGHTA and CDR2 FQGNSA. The CDR3 sequence is 15 residues long. V dropped 2 bases and J dropped 2; count of bases not matched to a gene: 6. The full variable domain, its missing parts supplied by reference TRBV7-2 and TRBJ2-7, is GAGVSQSPSNKVTEKGKDVELRCDPISGHTALYWYRQSLGQGLEFLIYFQGNSAPDKSGLPSDRFSAERTGGSVSTLTIQRTQQEDSAVYLCASSLPPSGAYEQYFGPGTRLTVT.

The chain has TRBV10-3 and TRBJ1-1; D is uncertain. The CDR3 covers 13 residues. Per germline, CDR1 ENHRY and CDR2 SYGVKD. Trimming left V 2 bases short and J 3 bases short, with 7 bases between. The CDR3 DNA follows: TGTGCCATCAGTGAGCCCGGGGACACTGAAGCTTTCTTT. This encodes CAISEPGDTEAFF.

The V and J genes are TRBV5-4 and TRBJ2-5, with 9 bases matching TRBD1. The V segment lost 3 bases and the J segment 1 base; nucleotides outside the gene matches: 10. Germline values: CDR1 SGHNT, CDR2 YYREEE (reference sequence). This CDR3 has 17 residues. The CDR3 sequence: CASSSAGTGRIQETQYF. The CDR3 DNA sequence: TGTGCCAGCAGCTCCGCCGGGACAGGGAGAATCCAAGAGACCCAGTACTTC. Full variable domain (rest looked up from reference TRBV5-4 and TRBJ2-5): ETGVTQSPTHLIKTRGQQVTLRCSSQSGHNTVSWYQQALGQGPQFIFQYYREEENGRGNFPPRFSGLQFPNYSSELNVNALELDDSALYLCASSSAGTGRIQETQYFGPGTRLLVL.

The chain employs TRBV5-6 and TRBJ1-1; weak D call: TRBD1 (6 bases). The germline V gene encodes CDR1 SGHDT and CDR2 YYEEEE. Between the trimmed V and J ends, which lost 4 bases and 9 bases, there was a span of 13 bases. CDR3 length: 12 amino acids. CDR3 nucleotides: TGTGCCAGCAGCCTTCAGGGGTCAAAAGCTTTCTTT. This encodes CASSLQGSKAFF. Together with reference TRBV5-6 and TRBJ1-1, the CDR3 gives the full variable domain: DAGVTQSPTHLIKTRGQQVTLRCSPKSGHDTVSWYQQALGQGPQFIFQYYEEEERQRGNFPDRFSGHQFPNYSSELNVNALLLGDSALYLCASSLQGSKAFFGQGTRLTVV.